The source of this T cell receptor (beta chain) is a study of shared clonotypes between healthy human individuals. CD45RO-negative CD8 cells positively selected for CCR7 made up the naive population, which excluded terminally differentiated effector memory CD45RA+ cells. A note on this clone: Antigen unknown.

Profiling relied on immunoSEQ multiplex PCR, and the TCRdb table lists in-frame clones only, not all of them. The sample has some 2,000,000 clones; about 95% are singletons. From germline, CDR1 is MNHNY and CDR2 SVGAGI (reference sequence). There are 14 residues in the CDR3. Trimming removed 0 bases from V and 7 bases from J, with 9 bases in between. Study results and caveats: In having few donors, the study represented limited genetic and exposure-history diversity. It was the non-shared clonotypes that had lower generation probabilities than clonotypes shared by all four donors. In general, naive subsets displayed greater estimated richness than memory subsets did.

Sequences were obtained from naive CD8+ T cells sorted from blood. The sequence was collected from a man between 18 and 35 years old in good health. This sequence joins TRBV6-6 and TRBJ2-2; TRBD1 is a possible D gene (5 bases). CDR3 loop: CASSYSGEGGELFF. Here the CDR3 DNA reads TGTGCCAGCAGTTACTCAGGGGAAGGCGGGGAGCTGTTTTTT.